This TCR beta chain was captured by sequencing in a study of blood T cell repertoires in COVID-19. In the study overall: Material from acute and convalescent COVID-19 was sourced from the United States, Italy and Spain.

Generated by immunoSEQ multiplex PCR, the TCRdb table keeps only in-frame clones and is missing some. Of a few hundred thousand clones in the sample, 88% were seen once. After removal of 4 bases from V and 4 bases from J, the junction contained 4 bases not matched to a gene. This CDR3 has 13 amino acids. Germline V lookup: CDR1 SGHRS, CDR2 YFSETQ. Participants came from some 23 US areas, aged about 18 to 90 years. Two negative PCRs, clearance, or symptom resolution characterized the recovered Cohort 3 donors. The TCR was taken from a young man who had recovered from COVID-19. Sequenced input: PBMCs or T cells enriched from blood (not recorded which). This rearrangement joins TRBV5-1 to TRBJ2-7, with 8 positions matching TRBD1. CDR3 sequence: CASSSDRGYEQYF. The DNA of the CDR3 is TGCGCCAGCAGCAGCGACAGGGGATACGAGCAGTACTTC.